Following are 13 T cell receptor beta chains from one sample sequenced in a study of blood T cell repertoires in COVID-19. Using immunoSEQ multiplex PCR, the repertoire was profiled, and TCRdb retains in-frame clones only, with some absent. The sample lists some 160,000 clones; 84% were seen once. The source material was peripheral blood. Receptors were obtained from a woman of 80 years or more with COVID-19, enrolled during active disease.

This chain joins TRBV5-1 and TRBJ1-3, with TRBD1 as a possible D gene (6 bases). Germline V gene lookup returns CDR1 SGHRS and CDR2 YFSETQ. There are 15 residues in the CDR3. Trimming removed 2 bases from V and 4 bases from J, with 13 bases in between. CDR3 protein: CASSLGGTGGNTIYF. For the CDR3, the DNA is TGCGCCAGCAGCTTAGGGGGAACGGGCGGAAACACCATATATTTT.

CDR3 region: CASSLGLAGARSEQFF. DNA of the CDR3: TGTGCCAGCAGCTTGGGACTAGCGGGAGCGAGAAGTGAGCAGTTCTTC. The chain is built from TRBV7-9 and TRBJ2-1, with 14 nucleotides matching TRBD2. Germline V CDR1 and CDR2: SEHNR, FQNEAQ (reference sequence). The CDR3 is 16 residues long. Unmatched junction bases numbered 7, after V lost 3 bases and J lost 9 bases. The whole variable domain, remainder taken from reference TRBV7-9 and TRBJ2-1, is DTGVSQNPRHKITKRGQNVTFRCDPISEHNRLYWYRQTLGQGPEFLTYFQNEAQLEKSRLLSDRFSAERPKGSFSTLEIQRTEQGDSAMYLCASSLGLAGARSEQFFGPGTRLTVL.

This chain's CDR3 is CASSPRLPYEQYF. In DNA, the CDR3 is TGCGCCAGCAGTCCCCGACTCCCCTACGAGCAGTACTTC. V usage is TRBV23-1 and J usage is TRBJ2-7; D gene uncertain. TRBV23-1 is designated an ORF whose function remains uncertain. Trimming stripped 4 bases from V and 2 bases from J, with 9 bases between. CDR3 size: 13 residues.

This chain uses TRBV2 with TRBJ1-4, with no clear D. The CDR3 is 13 amino acids. Looked up from germline, CDR1 is SNHLY and CDR2 is FYNNEI. V lost 5 bases, J lost 2 bases, and 6 bases lay in between. CDR3 loop: CASSRGTNEKLFF. The DNA for the CDR3 is TGTGCCAGCAGTAGAGGGACTAATGAAAAACTGTTTTTT.

About this clone: The sample holds other DNA sequences that translate to the same CDR3. The chain links TRBV24-1 to TRBJ2-3; the D is unclear. CDR1 and CDR2 from the germline V gene are KGHDR and SFDVKD. This CDR3 spans 12 amino acids. V lost 5 bases to trimming and J lost 2 bases, with 4 bases between them. The CDR3 DNA reads as TGTGCCACCAGTGGAGCCACAGATACGCAGTATTTT. It yields the protein CATSGATDTQYF.

This clone appeared a single time. The CDR3 nucleotides are TGTGCCAGTGGCTGGGGCGGGAGTTTCTACAATGAGCAGTTCTTC. Translating it yields CASGWGGSFYNEQFF. V gene TRBV3-1 (or the pseudogene TRBV3-2) combines with J gene TRBJ2-1; TRBD2 matches at 7 bases. Germline V gene lookup returns CDR1 LGHDT and CDR2 YNNKEL (reference sequence). After removal of 9 bases from V and 3 bases from J, the junction contained 11 bases not matched to a gene. This CDR3 spans 15 amino acids.

CDR3 nucleotide sequence: TGTGCCAGCAGCCTCCTGTCGGACGAGCAGTACTTC. Its protein is CASSLLSDEQYF. This chain uses TRBV11-2 with TRBJ2-7; no reliable D call. Deletions cut 5 bases from V and 5 bases from J, with 10 bases between. The CDR3 sequence is 12 residues long. Germline V gene data show CDR1 as SGHAT and CDR2 as FQNNGV.

The chain joins TRBV28 to TRBJ2-1, with 12 positions matching TRBD2. The CDR3 totals 16 residues. V shed 6 bases, J shed 2 bases, and the junction held 5 bases outside the gene matches. Germline loops: CDR1 MDHEN, CDR2 SYDVKM. The CDR3 region has the DNA TGTGCCAGCAGGACCTCTAGCGGGGGGGCCTACAATGAGCAGTTCTTC. Translating it yields CASRTSSGGAYNEQFF. The full variable domain, its missing parts supplied by reference TRBV28 and TRBJ2-1, is DVKVTQSSRYLVKRTGEKVFLECVQDMDHENMFWYRQDPGLGLRLIYFSYDVKMKEKGDIPEGYSVSREKKERFSLILESASTNQTSMYLCASRTSSGGAYNEQFFGPGTRLTVL.

This sequence joins TRBV21-1 and TRBJ1-5; the table's D call of TRBD1 was not tested on the DNA. TRBV21-1 is termed a pseudogene. The CDR3 runs to 17 residues. Written as DNA, the CDR3 is TGTGCCAGCAGCAAAGATCAGGGGGTTCCATGCAATCAGCCCCAGCATTTT. This codes for CASSKDQGVPCNQPQHF.

The rearrangement uses TRBV18 and TRBJ2-3, with 11 bases matching TRBD2. The CDR3 totals 15 residues. Germline V gene sequence: CDR1 KGHSH, CDR2 LQKENI. J was trimmed by 5 bases and V by 2 bases; bases with no gene match: 3. The CDR3 bases are TGTGCCAGCTCACCAGGGACTAGCGGCCTAGATACGCAGTATTTT. Its translation is CASSPGTSGLDTQYF.

This clone was seen only once. V is TRBV5-1 and J is TRBJ2-3, with no clear D. Trimming stripped 0 bases from V and 3 bases from J, with 8 bases between. The CDR3 spans 14 residues. Germline loops: CDR1 SGHRS, CDR2 YFSETQ. The CDR3 DNA reads TGCGCCAGCAGCTTGGGCAGTTTAACAGATACGCAGTATTTT. Its translation is CASSLGSLTDTQYF.

This chain uses TRBV13 with TRBJ1-6, with 10 bases aligning to TRBD1. Trimming at V came to 3 bases and at J to 7 bases, leaving 3 bases not matched to a gene. The CDR3 covers 15 residues. CDR1 and CDR2 from the germline V gene are PRHDT and FYEKMQ (reference sequence). CDR3 in amino acids: CASSLGQGLNSPLHF. CDR3 bases: TGTGCCAGCAGCTTGGGACAGGGGCTAAATTCACCCCTCCACTTT.

There are a few counts of this clone. The CDR3: CASSSNPAGNTIYF. The CDR3 DNA sequence: TGTGCCAGCAGCTCGAACCCGGCTGGAAACACCATATATTTT. V is TRBV5-4 and J is TRBJ1-3; D gene unclear. Trimming removed 3 bases at V and 2 bases at J, with 9 bases between. Germline-derived CDR1 and CDR2 are SGHNT and YYREEE (reference sequence). This CDR3 is 14 amino acids long. The complete variable domain, with remaining parts taken from reference TRBV5-4 and TRBJ1-3, reads ETGVTQSPTHLIKTRGQQVTLRCSSQSGHNTVSWYQQALGQGPQFIFQYYREEENGRGNFPPRFSGLQFPNYSSELNVNALELDDSALYLCASSSNPAGNTIYFGEGSWLTVV.